This paragraph covers one T cell receptor beta chain sequence. Antigen unknown. Germline CDR1 MRHNA, CDR2 SNTAGT. With 3 bases removed from V and 4 bases from J, the gap between germline ends came to 7 bases. The CDR3 sequence is 13 residues long. This record comes from a study of cytomegalovirus exposure and HLA in healthy donors. Regarding the study as a whole: According to the study, around 160 TCR beta chains were cytomegalovirus-associated. According to a subsequent analysis, TCR clusters identified in the first cohort showed a tendency to co-occur across the 100 to 150 validation repertoires. In vitro experiments confirmed that three CMV-associated chains were specific for CMV antigens.

TCRdb's table, derived via immunoSEQ multiplex PCR, lists solely in-frame clones and lacks some. The data show about 160,000 clones, about 86% seen once. This chain links TRBV6-4 with TRBJ2-1; D is ambiguous. This sequence originates from a woman under 40 in good health and CMV-seronegative. The sequenced material came from PBMCs. CDR3 amino acids: CASSERPYNEQFF. DNA for the CDR3: TGTGCCAGCAGTGAACGGCCTTACAATGAGCAGTTCTTC.